This TCR beta chain appears in the sequencing data of a study of T cells in Graves' hyperthyroidism and ophthalmopathy. From RNA transcripts, TCR beta CDR3 regions were amplified. An initial round of RT-PCR targeting the TCR CDR3 relied on the HTBI primer set. TCRdb independently ran MiXCR on the multiplex PCR reads; one entry per CDR3 protein. This table holds 300,000 to 400,000 distinct CDR3 sequences, 15% to 20% found once. Sequencing used blood. The TCR sequence derives from a woman aged 50 to 60 with Graves' hyperthyroidism.

Here the CDR3 reads CASSLGEYYGYTF. CDR3 in DNA: TGTGCCAGCAGTTTAGGGGAGTACTATGGCTACACCTTC. The V call is TRBV12-3 or TRBV12-4, the J call TRBJ1-2; no definite D call. This CDR3 contains 13 residues. The germline V and J ends were trimmed by 1 base and 3 bases, with 6 bases remaining between them.